The next 17 T cell receptor beta chains were all read from a single sample in a study of patients and donors after allogeneic stem cell transplantation (dated by TCRdb to 2018 to 2021). The library was produced with RT-PCR. Sequencing relied on a NextSeq 550. TCRdb applied fastp at Q25 and MiXCR to the public reads, then kept only in-frame beta chains. Records with the same CDR3 protein are collapsed into one entry carrying the most frequent genes and DNA. Recorded for this sample are fewer than 75,000 distinct CDR3 sequences; roughly 29% of them occurred a single time. The ten largest clones capture about 25% of the sample. Sequenced input: blood, either unsorted or a sorted T cell fraction (not recorded which). Source of these receptors: a human donor who was either an allogeneic HSCT recipient or a stem cell or donor lymphocyte infusion donor (not recorded which). It is not recorded whose cells these are; they may come from a transplant donor.

This clonotype was observed a handful of times. The chain recombines TRBV12-3 or TRBV12-4 with TRBJ1-1; 7 bases map to TRBD1. J was trimmed by 7 bases and V by 3 bases; bases with no gene match: 8. The CDR3 loop spans 14 amino acids. For the CDR3, the DNA is TGTGCCAGCAGTTTTTGGGCAGGGGGAGATGAAGCTTTCTTT. This sequence encodes CASSFWAGGDEAFF.

The V gene is TRBV20-1, the J gene TRBJ1-6; no firm D call. The CDR3 spans 15 residues. V was cut by 0 bases and J by 7 bases, with 13 bases left in between. Germline CDR1 DFQATT, CDR2 SNEGSKA (reference sequence). CDR3 DNA sequence: TGCAGTGCTAGAGATCGTGCGAAAGTAAATTCACCCCTCCACTTT. It is translated as CSARDRAKVNSPLHF.

The genes are TRBV30 and TRBJ1-6; D not certain. From germline, CDR1 is GTSNPN and CDR2 SVGIG (reference sequence). The V end lost 0 bases, the J end lost 10 bases, and 13 bases lay between the germline ends. The CDR3 contains 14 residues. The CDR3 nucleotides are TGTGCCTGGAGTGTACAAGGTCGGGAATCACCCCTCCACTTT. As protein: CAWSVQGRESPLHF.

The genes are TRBV4-3 and TRBJ2-7; 11 positions match TRBD1. Germline assignment: CDR1 LGHNA and CDR2 YSLEER. The trim removed 9 bases at V and 5 bases at J, leaving 6 bases unmatched. CDR3 length: 13 amino acids. The CDR3 DNA sequence: TGCGCCAGTAGCTGGACAGGGGGCCACGAGCAGTACTTC. Protein sequence: CASSWTGGHEQYF.

This clonotype was detected only a few times. The chain carries TRBV4-2 and TRBJ1-2; D gene uncertain. This CDR3 comprises 15 residues. V was cut by 4 bases and J by 3 bases, with 15 bases left in between. Germline lookup yields CDR1 LGHNA and CDR2 YNFKEQ. The CDR3 spells CASSPPGQTHYGYTF. The CDR3 bases are TGTGCCAGCAGCCCCCCTGGGCAGACACACTATGGCTACACCTTC.

By sample share, this clonotype is medium-sized. J is TRBJ1-6 and V is TRBV3-1; D call uncertain. Germline lookup yields CDR1 LGHDT and CDR2 YNNKEL (reference sequence). V was trimmed by 4 bases and J by 0 bases, leaving 13 bases between them. CDR3 length: 17 residues. The CDR3 DNA is TGTGCCAGCAGCCCATCCGAGAAGAGCTCCTATAATTCACCCCTCCACTTT. It codes for CASSPSEKSSYNSPLHF.

This clonotype is medium-sized. V is TRBV18 and J is TRBJ2-7; 10 bases match TRBD1. The CDR3 sequence is 14 residues long. J was trimmed by 4 bases and V by 4 bases; bases with no gene match: 4. The germline V gene has CDR1 KGHSH and CDR2 LQKENI. CDR3 sequence reads: CASSLWTGGYEQYF. In DNA, the CDR3 is TGTGCCAGCTCACTTTGGACAGGGGGGTACGAGCAGTACTTC.

This chain uses TRBV21-1 with TRBJ1-1; the table calls TRBD1, which could not be checked here. TRBV21-1 is termed a pseudogene. The CDR3 length is 14 residues. The DNA of the CDR3 is TGTGCCAGCAGCAAAGCCGGACAGGACACTGAAGCTTTCTTT. Protein: CASSKAGQDTEAFF.

The V gene is TRBV5-1, the J gene TRBJ2-2; TRBD1 might be the D (5 bases). Trimming stripped 4 bases from V and 7 bases from J, with 17 bases between. The CDR3 runs 15 residues. CDR1 is SGHRS, CDR2 YFSETQ, per germline. The CDR3: CASSTQGGDSGELFF. The CDR3 nucleotides read TGCGCCAGCAGCACCCAGGGTGGAGACAGCGGGGAGCTGTTTTTT.

This clonotype came up a few times. The CDR3: CASSFNPPAVPNTEAFF. The CDR3, as DNA: TGCGCCAGCAGCTTCAATCCCCCTGCAGTCCCGAACACTGAAGCTTTCTTT. The V gene is TRBV4-3, the J gene TRBJ1-1; D remains unclear. The CDR3 spans 17 residues. V was trimmed by 5 bases and J by 1 base, leaving 20 bases between them. Germline V gene lookup returns CDR1 LGHNA and CDR2 YSLEER.

The CDR3 nucleotides are TGTGCCAGCAGTTACGGGGACGATTTCAATGAGCAGTTCTTC. The encoded protein is CASSYGDDFNEQFF. V gene TRBV6-2 or TRBV6-3 combines with J gene TRBJ2-1; either TRBD1 or TRBD2 may supply D (5 bases each). V was pared by 2 bases and J by 6 bases, with 11 bases between. CDR1 is MNHEY and CDR2 is SVGEGT in the germline V gene. The CDR3 loop spans 14 amino acids.

The chain has TRBV27 and TRBJ1-1, with D unresolved. Trimming removed 8 bases at V and 3 bases at J, with 10 bases between. This CDR3 comprises 12 residues. Germline V gene data show CDR1 as MNHEY and CDR2 as SMNVEV (reference sequence). The CDR3 loop reads CASWVRDTEAFF. The CDR3 coding sequence is TGTGCCAGCTGGGTTAGGGACACTGAAGCTTTCTTT.

This clonotype has a handful of counts. J is TRBJ2-1 and V is TRBV5-1; TRBD2 might be the D (5 bases). Germline V gene sequence: CDR1 SGHRS, CDR2 YFSETQ. The CDR3 has 12 residues. The ends were cut back, 5 bases at V and 6 bases at J, with 9 bases in the middle. The CDR3 region is CASRRRINEQFF. The CDR3, as DNA: TGCGCCAGCAGACGGAGGATCAATGAGCAGTTCTTC.

The gene calls are TRBV12-3 or TRBV12-4 and TRBJ1-6; TRBD1 aligns across 8 bases. This CDR3 has 15 amino acids. Trimming removed 6 bases from V and 4 bases from J; junction bases left unmatched: 5. Written as DNA, the CDR3 is TGTGCCAGCAGCCTGACAGGGGAATATAATTCACCCCTCCACTTT. This gives the protein CASSLTGEYNSPLHF.

This clonotype was observed a handful of times. The genes are TRBV10-3 and TRBJ1-2, with 9 bases that match TRBD1. V lost 6 bases, J lost 3 bases, and 14 bases stayed unmatched. The CDR3 spans 17 residues. Germline CDR1 reads ENHRY; CDR2 reads SYGVKD. This CDR3 is CAIRNRDRAGAYYGYTF. In DNA form, the CDR3 reads TGTGCCATCAGGAACCGGGACAGGGCCGGGGCGTACTATGGCTACACCTTC.

The rearrangement links TRBV12-5 to TRBJ2-1; 14 nucleotides agree with TRBD2. Germline CDR1 and CDR2: LGHNT and FRNRAP. Germline trimming cut 5 bases from V and 9 bases from J; bases unmatched to any gene: 3. The length of the CDR3 is 14 residues. The CDR3 nucleotides read TGTGCTAGTGGTCCCGGGACTAGCGGGAGTGAGCAGTTCTTC. This gives the protein CASGPGTSGSEQFF.

This clonotype came up a few times. The rearrangement links TRBV2 to TRBJ2-2; 7 bases match TRBD1. Germline loops: CDR1 SNHLY, CDR2 FYNNEI. Trimming removed 4 bases from V and 4 bases from J; junction bases left unmatched: 6. This CDR3 is 15 amino acids long. In nucleotides, the CDR3 is TGTGCCAGCAGTGGGGACAGTGCAGCCACCGGGGAGCTGTTTTTT. Protein product: CASSGDSAATGELFF.